The clone carrying this T cell receptor beta chain showed up just a few times. The repertoire was sequenced with immunoSEQ multiplex PCR; TCRdb's copy has only in-frame clones and lacks some. The sample lists approximately 240,000 clones; about 90% were seen once. This CDR3 spans 14 amino acids. The V gene's germline CDR1 is SQVTM and CDR2 ANQGSEA. The V and J ends lost 8 bases and 10 bases, in that order; junction bases with no gene match: 12. The sample originates from a study of blood T cell repertoires in COVID-19. Study-wide context: COVID-19 samples from acute and convalescent phases originated in the United States, Italy and Spain.

Sequenced input: PBMCs or T cells enriched from blood (not recorded which). The source is a woman in her late teens or twenties who had recovered from COVID-19. This chain joins TRBV29-1 and TRBJ2-1, with TRBD2 identical over 12 bases. DNA of the CDR3: TGCAGCCTCCGAAGGAGACTAGCGGGGGACGAGCAGTTCTTC. Protein sequence: CSLRRRLAGDEQFF.